This T cell receptor beta chain was identified during a study of OX40 agonist ivuxolimab in advanced cancers. Study summary: Six ivuxolimab dose levels, 0.01 to 10 mg/kg, were given intravenously every 2 weeks. Of mixed ages from roughly 23 to 80 and averaging about 60 years, the group was about 80% male. Three patients showed partial responses: one hepatocellular carcinoma and two cutaneous melanoma cases.

The data were produced by immunoSEQ multiplex PCR, yet TCRdb's version contains in-frame clones alone and is incomplete. The repertoire holds 45,000 to 60,000 clones, with roughly nine tenths as singletons. Study results and caveats: At 0.1 to 3.0 mg/kg and by week 6, CD4+ and CD8+ T cells in the blood had expanded clonally.

V gave up 8 bases and J gave up 6 bases; unmatched junction bases: 8. Germline CDR1 MDHEN, CDR2 SYDVKM. CDR3 length equals 14 residues. As for this clone: What it binds is not known.

The receptor's source is an adult with an advanced solid tumor such as melanoma, head and neck, liver or kidney cancer. Sequences were derived from CD4+ or CD8+ T cells sorted from blood, sampled in a trial of the OX40 agonist ivuxolimab. J is TRBJ2-2 and V is TRBV28, with 8 bases lining up with TRBD1. The CDR3 nucleotides read TGTGCCAGCGGTCAGGGGGCGTATGCCGGGGAGCTGTTTTTT. This sequence encodes CASGQGAYAGELFF.